The 2 T cell receptor beta chains reported below all come from one sample, sequenced in a study of blood T cell repertoires in COVID-19. The assay was immunoSEQ multiplex PCR, and TCRdb's table has in-frame clones only and misses some. Seen here are just over 200,000 clones, around 82% observed once, and the top ten hold around 5.4%. Sequenced material: peripheral blood. These receptors were collected from a woman aged 70-85 years with acute or convalescent COVID-19.

This sequence joins TRBV15 and TRBJ2-4, with TRBD2 identical over 15 bases. V lost 5 bases, J lost 7 bases, and 24 bases stayed unmatched. Germline CDR1 is LNHNV and CDR2 is YYDKDF (reference sequence). The CDR3 length is 22 residues. In nucleotides, the CDR3 is TGTGCCACCAGCCTAAGCTACCCGGGACTAGCGGGAGGATCGGGGGTGGAGAACATTCAGTACTTC. Translated: CATSLSYPGLAGGSGVENIQYF.

The rearrangement uses TRBV28 and TRBJ2-7, with 13 positions matching TRBD2. Germline trimming cut 3 bases from V and 6 bases from J; bases unmatched to any gene: 5. In germline, CDR1 is MDHEN, CDR2 SYDVKM. The CDR3 sequence is 15 residues long. CDR3 loop: CASSLGLAGSREQYF. CDR3 coding DNA: TGTGCCAGCAGTTTGGGACTAGCGGGATCCCGCGAGCAGTACTTC.